These 27 T cell receptor beta chains were sequenced from one sample in a study of vaccination effects on CD4 cells after COVID-19. Using immunoSEQ multiplex PCR, the repertoire was profiled, and TCRdb retains in-frame clones only, with some absent. The table records roughly 75,000 clones, approximately 70% of them present only once. Antigens for these TCRs are unknown. ViraFEST used viral peptide pools to expand antigen-specific CD4+ T cells before sequencing. Scientists isolated CD4+ T cells after a roughly 10-day culture period ended. Vaccine recipients had no previous SARS-CoV-2 infection; their nucleocapsid antibodies were negative. The sample here was CD4+ T cells from PBMCs cultured with HCoV-OC43 spike peptides, taken before COVID-19 vaccination. Documented subset: HCoV-OC43 spike overlapping peptide pool stimulation. The receptors derive from a human donor who received a COVID-19 vaccine.

The CDR3 nucleotides are TGTGCCAGTAGTATCGCAGATACGCAGTATTTT. It yields the protein CASSIADTQYF. The chain joins TRBV19 to TRBJ2-3; D gene uncertain. This CDR3 has 11 amino acids. Trimming pared 3 bases from V and 4 bases from J, leaving 2 bases between. Per the germline V gene, CDR1 is LNHDA and CDR2 is SQIVND (reference sequence).

The chain uses TRBV7-8 and TRBJ2-7; D possibly corresponds to TRBD1 (6 bases). The CDR3 is 13 residues long. Per the germline V gene, CDR1 is SGHVS and CDR2 is FQNEAQ. Trimming cost V 5 bases and J 3 bases, with 11 bases left between them. The CDR3 DNA reads TGTGCCAGCAGCCGTACAGGGTTCTACGAGCAGTACGTC. It is translated as CASSRTGFYEQYV.

This clone showed up just once. The chain is built from TRBV7-8 and TRBJ2-6; D is uncertain. Trimming took off 2 bases at V and 0 bases at J, with 11 bases between the two ends. This CDR3 comprises 17 residues. From germline, CDR1 is SGHVS and CDR2 FQNEAQ. The CDR3 DNA is TGTGCCAGCAGCTTACTTGGCAGCAGCTCTGGGGCCAACGTCCTGACTTTC. Its translation is CASSLLGSSSGANVLTF.

The chain recombines TRBV9 with TRBJ2-5, with D unresolved. The CDR3 runs 14 residues. Trimming removed 0 bases from V and 6 bases from J, with 12 bases in between. The germline gives CDR1 SGDLS, CDR2 YYNGEE. Here the CDR3 reads CASSVGVGSKTQYF. The CDR3 DNA reads TGTGCCAGCAGCGTAGGTGTAGGGTCGAAGACCCAGTACTTC.

The chain is built from TRBV7-3 and TRBJ2-2; TRBD1 agrees at 12 bases. Germline lookup yields CDR1 SGHTA and CDR2 FQGTGA. Trimming removed 6 bases from V and 6 bases from J; junction bases left unmatched: 5. This CDR3 is built from 15 residues. In nucleotides, the CDR3 is TGTGCCAGCAGTTCCGGGACAGGGGGCGCCGGGGAGCTGTTTTTT. Its protein product is CASSSGTGGAGELFF. The full variable domain, with the rest looked up from reference TRBV7-3 and TRBJ2-2, is GAGVSQTPSNKVTEKGKYVELRCDPISGHTALYWYRQSLGQGPEFLIYFQGTGAADDSGLPNDRFFAVRPEGSVSTLKIQRTERGDSAVYLCASSSGTGGAGELFFGEGSRLTVL.

The chain couples TRBV2 to TRBJ1-4; TRBD1 agrees at 9 bases. This CDR3 region has 15 residues. The junction had 5 bases not matched to a gene; V was cut back by 6 bases and J by 3 bases. CDR1 SNHLY and CDR2 FYNNEI come from the germline V gene. Written as DNA, the CDR3 is TGTGCCAGCAGCCGGGACAGGGTTCCTAATGAAAAACTGTTTTTT. It codes for CASSRDRVPNEKLFF.

The V call is TRBV13, the J call TRBJ2-3; weak D call: TRBD2 (6 bases). The V and J ends lost 6 bases and 0 bases respectively, with 7 bases between them. The CDR3 loop spans 13 amino acids. Germline V CDR1 and CDR2: PRHDT, FYEKMQ (reference sequence). CDR3 in DNA: TGTGCCAGCAGGGGGACTAGCACAGATACGCAGTATTTT. Amino acids: CASRGTSTDTQYF. Combining the CDR3 with reference TRBV13 and TRBJ2-3 gives the whole variable domain AAGVIQSPRHLIKEKRETATLKCYPIPRHDTVYWYQQGPGQDPQFLISFYEKMQSDKGSIPDRFSAQQFSDYHSELNMSSLELGDSALYFCASRGTSTDTQYFGPGTRLTVL.

The rearrangement joins TRBV2 to TRBJ2-5; possibly TRBD1 or TRBD2 for D (5 bases each). V lost 4 bases, J lost 5 bases, and 5 bases lay in between. Germline V gene sequence: CDR1 SNHLY, CDR2 FYNNEI. This CDR3 is built from 11 residues. CDR3 in DNA: TGTGCCAGCAGTGGGGGGGAGACCCAGTACTTC. Its translation: CASSGGETQYF.

The chain has TRBV20-1 and TRBJ1-1, with TRBD1 matching over 8 bases. With 5 bases clipped from V and 11 bases from J, the junction kept 4 bases outside the gene matches. The CDR3 sequence is 10 residues long. CDR1 and CDR2 from the germline V gene are DFQATT and SNEGSKA (reference sequence). The CDR3 DNA is TGCAGTGCTGGACAGGGTCAGGCTTTCTTT. Its translation is CSAGQGQAFF.

J is TRBJ2-5 and V is TRBV5-4, with 11 bases that match TRBD2. This CDR3 comprises 17 residues. The trim removed 2 bases at V and 4 bases at J, leaving 10 bases unmatched. Germline CDR1 reads SGHNT; CDR2 reads YYREEE (reference sequence). CDR3 sequence reads: CASSFGNSGGAIETQYF. The CDR3 DNA reads TGTGCCAGCAGCTTCGGTAATAGCGGGGGGGCTATAGAGACCCAGTACTTC.

V usage is TRBV3-1 (or the pseudogene TRBV3-2) and J usage is TRBJ2-3; 13 bases are a match to TRBD2. V lost 4 bases to trimming and J lost 2 bases; unmatched junction nucleotides: 3. The germline V gene encodes CDR1 LGHDT and CDR2 YNNKEL (reference sequence). The CDR3 contains 16 residues. The CDR3 sequence: CASSPGTSGATDTQYF. As DNA, the CDR3 is TGTGCCAGCAGCCCTGGGACTAGCGGGGCCACAGATACGCAGTATTTT.

The rearrangement joins TRBV4-1 to TRBJ2-1, with 11 bases matching TRBD2. Germline V gives CDR1 MGHRA, CDR2 YSYEKL. The J segment lost 5 bases and the V segment lost 3 bases, leaving 9 bases of the junction unmatched. This CDR3 spans 17 amino acids. The CDR3, as DNA: TGCGCCAGCAGCCACAGTAGCGGGGGGGAGTATAACAATGAGCAGTTCTTC. This sequence encodes CASSHSSGGEYNNEQFF.

This clone was found a few times. The rearrangement uses TRBV10-1 and TRBJ2-5; 8 positions agree with TRBD1. This CDR3 contains 15 residues. The J segment lost 1 base and the V segment lost 5 bases, leaving 6 bases of the junction unmatched. Germline V lookup: CDR1 WNHNN, CDR2 SYGVQD (reference sequence). This chain's CDR3 is CASSSAGTGQETQYF. CDR3 bases: TGCGCCAGCAGTTCAGCCGGGACAGGCCAAGAGACCCAGTACTTC.

This clone was found a few times. This sequence joins TRBV3-1 (or the pseudogene TRBV3-2) and TRBJ1-1, with no clear D. Trimming left V 1 base short and J 7 bases short, with 10 bases between. Germline lookup yields CDR1 LGHDT and CDR2 YNNKEL (reference sequence). CDR3 length: 13 residues. CDR3 in amino acids: CASSQVGPGEAFF. DNA of the CDR3: TGTGCCAGCAGCCAAGTCGGCCCCGGTGAAGCTTTCTTT.

The rearrangement joins TRBV3-1 (or the pseudogene TRBV3-2) to TRBJ1-6; D is ambiguous. The CDR3 consists of 14 residues. V lost 1 base to trimming and J lost 6 bases, with 7 bases between them. From germline, CDR1 is LGHDT and CDR2 YNNKEL (reference sequence). CDR3 protein: CASSQGSVNSPLHF. The CDR3 coding sequence is TGTGCCAGCAGCCAAGGTAGTGTTAATTCACCCCTCCACTTT.

V is TRBV2 and J is TRBJ2-3, with D maybe TRBD1 (6 bases). V was pared by 4 bases and J by 1 base, with 18 bases between. Germline CDR1 reads SNHLY; CDR2 reads FYNNEI. CDR3 length: 17 amino acids. This chain's CDR3 is CASSVIYRALGTDTQYF. CDR3 DNA sequence: TGTGCCAGCAGTGTAATCTACAGGGCCCTAGGCACAGATACGCAGTATTTT.

The rearrangement uses TRBV5-1 and TRBJ2-6, with 12 bases lining up with TRBD1. The germline V gene has CDR1 SGHRS and CDR2 YFSETQ. The CDR3 covers 18 residues. Unmatched junction bases numbered 5, after V lost 1 base and J lost 3 bases. CDR3 nucleotides: TGCGCCAGCAGCTTGATGGGACAGGGGGCCCGTGGGGCCAACGTCCTGACTTTC. This translates into CASSLMGQGARGANVLTF.

The gene calls are TRBV19 and TRBJ2-2; the D gene is possibly TRBD1 (6 bases). The CDR3 has 16 amino acids. The germline V gene encodes CDR1 LNHDA and CDR2 SQIVND (reference sequence). V was clipped by 7 bases and J by 0 bases, with 15 bases between them. The DNA for the CDR3 is TGTGCCAGTACGCTCCAGGGGACCTCGAACACCGGGGAGCTGTTTTTT. Protein sequence: CASTLQGTSNTGELFF.

The rearrangement uses TRBV27 and TRBJ1-5; the match to TRBD1 covers 10 bases. The V gene end was trimmed by 2 bases and the J gene end by 4 bases; junction bases not matched to a gene: 5. CDR3 size: 16 residues. Germline CDR1 and CDR2: MNHEY and SMNVEV (reference sequence). The CDR3 protein is CASSLGRDRGNQPQHF. CDR3 DNA: TGTGCCAGCAGTTTAGGACGGGACAGGGGAAATCAGCCCCAGCATTTT.

The chain joins TRBV4-1 to TRBJ2-1; TRBD1 is a possible D gene (6 bases). The germline CDR1 and CDR2 sequences are MGHRA and YSYEKL. The CDR3 totals 15 residues. The V end was cut by 0 bases, the J end by 4 bases, with 10 bases between. As DNA, the CDR3 is TGCGCCAGCAGCCAAGAAGTACAGGGATACAATGAGCAGTTCTTC. Translation gives CASSQEVQGYNEQFF.

V and J are TRBV30 and TRBJ2-2; 11 bases agree with TRBD2. The germline gives CDR1 GTSNPN, CDR2 SVGIG (reference sequence). CDR3 length: 16 amino acids. V shed 4 bases and J 4 bases; nucleotides not matched to a gene: 8. CDR3 region: CAWKASGGLGTGELFF. The CDR3 DNA follows: TGTGCCTGGAAGGCTAGCGGGGGGCTTGGCACCGGGGAGCTGTTTTTT.

The chain links TRBV3-1 (or the pseudogene TRBV3-2) to TRBJ2-2; 8 bases align to TRBD1. The CDR3 length is 15 residues. The J segment lost 4 bases and the V segment lost 5 bases, leaving 6 bases of the junction unmatched. Germline V CDR1 and CDR2: LGHDT, YNNKEL (reference sequence). CDR3 sequence reads: CASSSRTGITGELFF. Here the CDR3 DNA reads TGTGCCAGCAGCTCTCGGACAGGGATCACCGGGGAGCTGTTTTTT.

CDR3 sequence: CASSDSGVNIQYF. The DNA for the CDR3 is TGTGCCAGCAGTGATTCAGGTGTAAACATTCAGTACTTC. The rearrangement links TRBV6-1 to TRBJ2-4, with unresolved D. Trimming shortened V by 3 bases and J by 6 bases, and 9 bases separated the two germline ends. CDR1 and CDR2 (germline): MNHNS, SASEGT. The CDR3 totals 13 residues.

CDR3 sequence reads: CASSRGQRYEQYV. The CDR3, as DNA: TGTGCCAGCAGCCGGGGACAGAGATACGAGCAGTACGTC. The chain links TRBV3-1 (or the pseudogene TRBV3-2) to TRBJ2-7; 7 bases align to TRBD1. The CDR3 is made up of 13 amino acids. Germline loops: CDR1 LGHDT, CDR2 YNNKEL (reference sequence). Germline trimming cut 4 bases from V and 4 bases from J; bases unmatched to any gene: 4.

This clone showed up just once. The chain is built from TRBV18 and TRBJ1-6; 9 nucleotides match TRBD1. Germline V CDR1 and CDR2: KGHSH, LQKENI. The V gene end was trimmed by 4 bases and the J gene end by 9 bases; junction bases not matched to a gene: 4. This CDR3 is built from 14 residues. CDR3 sequence: CASSRDRAGSPLHF. In DNA form, the CDR3 reads TGTGCCAGCTCACGGGACAGGGCTGGTTCACCCCTCCACTTT.

The gene calls are TRBV24-1 and TRBJ1-2, with D uncertain. In germline, CDR1 is KGHDR, CDR2 SFDVKD. This CDR3 has 14 amino acids. V was clipped by 0 bases and J by 3 bases, with 7 bases between them. The CDR3 bases are TGTGCCACCAGTGATTTGTCAGTAGACTATGGCTACACCTTC. Its translation: CATSDLSVDYGYTF.

This rearrangement joins TRBV5-4 to TRBJ1-3; 10 bases match TRBD1. From germline, CDR1 is SGHNT and CDR2 YYREEE (reference sequence). The CDR3 has 16 amino acids. V lost 2 bases, J lost 6 bases, and 8 bases stayed unmatched. The CDR3 nucleotides are TGTGCCAGCAGCTTAACGGGACAGGGGATAGAAAACACCATATATTTT. Its protein product is CASSLTGQGIENTIYF.